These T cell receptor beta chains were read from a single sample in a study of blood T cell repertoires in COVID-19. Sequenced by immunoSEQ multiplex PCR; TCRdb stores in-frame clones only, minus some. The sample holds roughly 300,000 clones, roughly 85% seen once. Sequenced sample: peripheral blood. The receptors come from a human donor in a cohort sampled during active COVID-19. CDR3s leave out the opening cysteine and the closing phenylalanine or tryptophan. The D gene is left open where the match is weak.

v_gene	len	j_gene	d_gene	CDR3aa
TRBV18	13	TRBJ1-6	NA	ASSPWKQSHIPLH
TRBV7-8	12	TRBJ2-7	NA	ATSKNSNIYEQY
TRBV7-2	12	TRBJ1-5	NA	ASSSTTGFEPQH
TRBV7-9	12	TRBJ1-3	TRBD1	ASSGTGSGNTIY
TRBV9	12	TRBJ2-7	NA	ASSVGAGIYEQY
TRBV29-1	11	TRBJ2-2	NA	SADSPNTGELF
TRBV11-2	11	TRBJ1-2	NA	ASSLDRGFGYT
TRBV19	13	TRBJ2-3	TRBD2	ASSTLAGNTDTQY
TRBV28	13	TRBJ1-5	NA	ASSTISGGRQPQH
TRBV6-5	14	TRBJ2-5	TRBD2	ASSYSPAGVRETQY
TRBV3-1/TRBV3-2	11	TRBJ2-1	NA	ASSQGEADEQF
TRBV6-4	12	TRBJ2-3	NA	ASLQTGPLDTQY
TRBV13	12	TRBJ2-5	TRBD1	ASRLTGDGETQY
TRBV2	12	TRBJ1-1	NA	ASSEAWTKAEAF
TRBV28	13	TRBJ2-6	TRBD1	ASRTGGFGANVLT
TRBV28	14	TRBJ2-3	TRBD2	ASSFERESGTDTQY
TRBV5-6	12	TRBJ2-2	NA	ASSLTVNTGELF
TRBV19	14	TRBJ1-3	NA	ATRSGHRNSGNTIY
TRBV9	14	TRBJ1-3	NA	ASSLTVASSGNTIY
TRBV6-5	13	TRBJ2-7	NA	ASSLLARGSYEQY
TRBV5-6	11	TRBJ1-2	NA	ASSKTVLGGYT
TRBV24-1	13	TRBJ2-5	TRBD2	ATSDNRGGGETQY
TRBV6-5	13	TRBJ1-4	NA	ASSYVGGRNEKLF
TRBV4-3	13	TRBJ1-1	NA	ASSLAASGYTEAF
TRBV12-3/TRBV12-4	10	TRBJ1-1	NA	ASSPRYTEAF
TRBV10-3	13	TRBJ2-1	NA	AISESAVSNNEQF
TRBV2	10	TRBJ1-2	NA	ASSESGEGYT
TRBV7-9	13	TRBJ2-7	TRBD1	ASSGQGDDRYEQY
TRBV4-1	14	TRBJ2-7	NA	ASSHTGTQGLYEQY
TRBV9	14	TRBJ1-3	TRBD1	ASSATTGVSGNTIY
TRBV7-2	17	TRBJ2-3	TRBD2	ASSWGLAGGRGFVDTQY
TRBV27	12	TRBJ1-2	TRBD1	ASSSTTGENGYT
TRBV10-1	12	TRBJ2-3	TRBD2	ASSPSGLTDTQY
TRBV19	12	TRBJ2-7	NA	ASSVTGSNYEQY
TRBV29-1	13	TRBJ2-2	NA	SVEDGTSNTGELF
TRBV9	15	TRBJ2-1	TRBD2	ASSEISGRPSYNEQF
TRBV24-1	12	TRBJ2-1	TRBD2	ATGKREGYNEQF
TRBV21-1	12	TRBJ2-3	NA	ASNGGGGTLTQY
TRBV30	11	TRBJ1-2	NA	AWSGGRLKGYT